The subject of this entry is one T cell receptor beta chain. This entry comes from a study of control samples from healthy donors and cancer patients. Clones were sequenced by immunoSEQ multiplex PCR, and TCRdb holds only the in-frame ones, with some missing. The table has 100,000 or so clones, roughly four fifths seen once. V lost 1 base, J lost 1 base, and 22 bases lay in between. Germline V CDR1 and CDR2: SGHDN, FVKESK. This CDR3 has 19 amino acids. This receptor was taken from a woman aged 55-70 years in good health. The chain recombines TRBV14 with TRBJ2-5, with D unresolved. The sample consisted of blood. CDR3 region: CASSQGYFTSRKVQETQYF. DNA of the CDR3: TGTGCCAGCAGCCAAGGGTACTTCACCAGCCGAAAAGTCCAAGAGACCCAGTACTTC.